This T cell receptor (beta chain) appears in the sequencing data of a study of cytotoxic CD8 clonotypes in ibrutinib-treated CLL. At the level of the study: Of a cohort that held around 11 relapsed/refractory and around 15 treatment-naive patients, some 17 were IGHV unmutated. Timing of response sample collection was a median approximately twelve months after treatment start, with a range of 6 to 36.

About this clone itself: The antigen is not known.

Sequencing used immunoSEQ multiplex PCR; TCRdb keeps in-frame clones, though not all of them. Of about 50,000 clones listed, roughly 50% were seen once; the top ten hold roughly 25%. This CDR3 has 12 amino acids. Germline values: CDR1 ENHRY, CDR2 SYGVKD. Trimming cost V 4 bases and J 10 bases, with 13 bases left between them. Findings and caveats of the study: Shared public clonotypes were rare, and on treatment they either got smaller or stayed the same.

This specimen was PBMCs, taken at disease progression, from a patient treated with ibrutinib. This sequence joins TRBV10-3 and TRBJ1-1; no clear D. The sequence was obtained from a human donor with chronic lymphocytic leukemia. Here the CDR3 DNA reads TGTGCCATCAGTGCCGCGGCGAGTGGAGCTTTCTTT. Translation gives CAISAAASGAFF.